The text below deals with one T cell receptor (beta chain). Its specificity is not known. V was trimmed by 0 bases and J by 5 bases, leaving 9 bases between them. The CDR3 runs to 13 residues. Germline CDR1 SGDLS, CDR2 YYNGEE. The record originates from a study of shared clonotypes between healthy human individuals. Study-wide findings and caveats: When naive CD4 clonotypes were compared across a few donors, 4% to 6.5% were shared.

Investigators divided CD4+ cells into CD45RA+ naive and CD45RA-negative memory subsets. Measured with immunoSEQ multiplex PCR; TCRdb has only the in-frame clones, and not every one. The data show some 1.5 million clones, around 97% seen once. The clonotype comes from a man aged 30 to 45 in good health. The sequenced material came from naive CD4+ T cells sorted from blood. The subset: CD45RA+ positively selected. The chain couples TRBV9 to TRBJ2-7; D is perhaps TRBD2 (5 bases). CDR3 protein: CASSVDFGNEQYF. CDR3 bases: TGTGCCAGCAGCGTAGATTTCGGGAACGAGCAGTACTTC.